One and the same sample provided the 32 T cell receptor beta chains below, sequenced in a study of cytomegalovirus exposure and HLA in healthy donors. Primers: 60 Vbeta forward and 13 Jbeta reverse. The protocol was immunoSEQ multiplex PCR, while the TCRdb copy is restricted to in-frame clones and leaves out a portion. The sample yields roughly 200,000 clones, more than 80% seen once. Input material: PBMCs. The receptor source for this set is a boy younger than 18 in good health and CMV-seronegative.

J is TRBJ2-7 and V is TRBV11-3, with 8 bases that match TRBD2. Germline assignment: CDR1 SGHNT and CDR2 YENEEA. This CDR3 is built from 15 residues. Trimming took 4 bases from V and 6 from J; bases not matched to a gene: 11. In DNA, the CDR3 is TGTGCCAGCAGCTCTTCCCCAGCGGGAGCTTCCGAGCAGTACTTC. Amino acid sequence: CASSSSPAGASEQYF. Variable domain in full (rest from reference TRBV11-3 and TRBJ2-7): EAGVVQSPRYKIIEKKQPVAFWCNPISGHNTLYWYLQNLGQGPELLIRYENEEAVDDSQLPKDRFSAERLKGVDSTLKIQPAELGDSAVYLCASSSSPAGASEQYFGPGTRLTVT.

The chain couples TRBV5-1 to TRBJ1-1, with 11 bases fitting TRBD1. CDR3 length equals 16 residues. Germline V lookup: CDR1 SGHRS, CDR2 YFSETQ. Trimming took 1 base from V and 4 from J; bases not matched to a gene: 6. The CDR3 sequence is CASSLPGQGASTEAFF. The CDR3 DNA follows: TGCGCCAGCAGCTTGCCCGGACAGGGGGCGAGCACTGAAGCTTTCTTT.

V is TRBV5-5 and J is TRBJ1-5, with a weak D call TRBD1 (6 bases). CDR3 length: 15 residues. Germline CDR1 is SGHKS and CDR2 is YYEKEE (reference sequence). V lost 3 bases and J 3 bases, leaving 13 bases between the germline ends. The CDR3 is CASSSGTGYNQPQHF. Here the CDR3 DNA reads TGTGCCAGCAGCTCGGGAACAGGGTACAATCAGCCCCAGCATTTT.

J is TRBJ2-1 and V is TRBV11-2, with 10 positions matching TRBD2. Per germline, CDR1 SGHAT and CDR2 FQNNGV. This CDR3 has 15 residues. The junction had 1 base not matched to a gene; V was cut back by 4 bases and J by 1 base. CDR3 residues: CASSWTSGSYNEQFF. CDR3 sequence (DNA): TGTGCCAGCAGCTGGACTAGCGGATCCTACAATGAGCAGTTCTTC.

V gene TRBV5-1 combines with J gene TRBJ2-7; no firm D call. The CDR3 length is 15 residues. V was clipped by 0 bases and J by 0 bases, with 10 bases between them. Germline CDR1 is SGHRS and CDR2 is YFSETQ. The CDR3 here is CASSLGNSFSYEQYF. The CDR3 DNA sequence: TGCGCCAGCAGCTTGGGTAACAGCTTCTCCTACGAGCAGTACTTC.

The chain couples TRBV13 to TRBJ1-2; D is uncertain. The CDR3 extends over 13 amino acids. Trimming pared 0 bases from V and 5 bases from J, leaving 7 bases between. CDR1 and CDR2 (germline): PRHDT, FYEKMQ (reference sequence). CDR3 residues: CASSLGRDYGYTF. The DNA for the CDR3 is TGTGCCAGCAGCTTAGGGCGGGATTATGGCTACACCTTC.

J is TRBJ2-1 and V is TRBV13, with D maybe TRBD2 (6 bases). The CDR3 length is 19 residues. The V gene lost 4 bases and the J gene lost 0 bases, with 22 bases spanning the gap. Germline V gene data show CDR1 as PRHDT and CDR2 as FYEKMQ (reference sequence). This CDR3 is CASSSHETLASSSYNEQFF. The CDR3 nucleotides read TGTGCCAGCAGCTCACACGAAACACTAGCTTCGAGCTCCTACAATGAGCAGTTCTTC.

V gene TRBV6-6 combines with J gene TRBJ2-7; 7 nucleotides match TRBD1. The CDR3 is 14 residues long. CDR1 is MNHNY, CDR2 SVGAGI, per germline (reference sequence). The V segment lost 6 bases and the J segment 0 bases; nucleotides outside the gene matches: 5. The CDR3 DNA sequence: TGTGCCAGCAGCTCAAGGGACAGCTCCTACGAGCAGTACTTC. Translation: CASSSRDSSYEQYF.

Here the CDR3 reads CASSEGRPHQPQHF. The CDR3 DNA follows: TGTGCCAGCAGTGAAGGGCGGCCTCATCAGCCCCAGCATTTT. V and J are TRBV2 and TRBJ1-5; D gene ambiguous. With 1 base removed from V and 5 bases from J, the gap between germline ends came to 9 bases. The CDR3 loop spans 14 amino acids. Germline lookup yields CDR1 SNHLY and CDR2 FYNNEI.

This chain connects TRBV27 to TRBJ1-6, with TRBD1 matching 7 bases. Germline CDR1 MNHEY, CDR2 SMNVEV (reference sequence). Trimming cost V 8 bases and J 14 bases; bases outside gene matches: 15. The CDR3 extends over 14 amino acids. The CDR3 nucleotides are TGTGCCAGCGCCAAGGGGACAGTATCTTTCACCCTCCACTTT. It specifies CASAKGTVSFTLHF.

The chain links TRBV5-4 to TRBJ1-6; D is ambiguous. Trimming removed 4 bases at V and 10 bases at J, with 15 bases between. The CDR3 contains 14 residues. Germline-derived CDR1 and CDR2 are SGHNT and YYREEE (reference sequence). The DNA for the CDR3 is TGTGCCAGCAGCCCTGGCCGGGGAGACTCACCCCTCCACTTT. Its translation: CASSPGRGDSPLHF.

The rearrangement joins TRBV18 to TRBJ1-2; 7 bases agree with TRBD1. Germline V CDR1 and CDR2: KGHSH, LQKENI. This CDR3 is built from 16 residues. The trim removed 0 bases at V and 0 bases at J, leaving 4 bases unmatched. The CDR3 DNA reads TGTGCCAGCTCACCACCGGGACAGACCGCTAACTATGGCTACACCTTC. This codes for CASSPPGQTANYGYTF.

This clone was observed once. The J gene is TRBJ2-5, the V gene TRBV30; 8 positions match TRBD2. This CDR3 has 15 residues. V lost 0 bases to trimming and J lost 4 bases; unmatched junction nucleotides: 7. Germline loops: CDR1 GTSNPN, CDR2 SVGIG (reference sequence). This CDR3 is CAWSVITGGLETQYF. The DNA for the CDR3 is TGTGCCTGGAGTGTAATAACGGGGGGGCTAGAGACCCAGTACTTC.

The chain has TRBV18 and TRBJ1-2; 11 nucleotides match TRBD1. The CDR3 is 16 residues long. Trimming removed 3 bases from V and 8 bases from J; junction bases left unmatched: 11. CDR1 and CDR2 (germline): KGHSH, LQKENI. As DNA, the CDR3 is TGTGCCAGCTCACCGGCCGGACAGGGGGCAACACGGGGCTACACCTTC. The encoded protein is CASSPAGQGATRGYTF.

This chain uses TRBV6-5 with TRBJ1-2; 8 bases map to TRBD1. Trimming took 1 base from V and 2 from J; bases not matched to a gene: 6. The CDR3 has 16 amino acids. The germline V gene encodes CDR1 MNHEY and CDR2 SVGAGI. CDR3 sequence: CASSYWGQVGNYGYTF. CDR3 DNA sequence: TGTGCCAGCAGTTACTGGGGACAGGTTGGGAACTATGGCTACACCTTC.

This clone was recorded only once. The CDR3 nucleotides are TGTGCCAGCTCCCGGCAGGGAAATCAGCCCCAGCATTTT. Amino acid sequence: CASSRQGNQPQHF. The J gene is TRBJ1-5, the V gene TRBV18; tentatively, D is TRBD1 (5 bases). The germline V gene has CDR1 KGHSH and CDR2 LQKENI. Trimming took off 6 bases at V and 4 bases at J, with 10 bases between the two ends. CDR3 length equals 13 residues.

The chain recombines TRBV30 with TRBJ1-2, with 8 bases lining up with TRBD1. Trimming removed 0 bases from V and 3 bases from J; junction bases left unmatched: 9. CDR3 size: 16 residues. Germline CDR1 GTSNPN, CDR2 SVGIG (reference sequence). The CDR3 DNA sequence: TGTGCCTGGAGTGTACTAAGGGACAGGCCCTACTATGGCTACACCTTC. Residues: CAWSVLRDRPYYGYTF.

About this clone: One end of the junction does not line up with germline, which may come from a read error. This chain joins TRBV30 and TRBJ2-3, with 9 bases fitting TRBD2. CDR1 and CDR2 (germline): GTSNPN, SVGIG (reference sequence). The length of the CDR3 is 13 residues. CDR3 region: CASSSGRGDTQYF. Written as DNA, the CDR3 is TGTGCCTCGAGTAGCGGGAGAGGAGATACGCAGTATTTT.

The table lists this clone with a count of one. The gene calls are TRBV11-3 and TRBJ1-3; D possibly corresponds to TRBD1 (5 bases). From germline, CDR1 is SGHNT and CDR2 YENEEA. The CDR3 consists of 17 residues. V was trimmed by 5 bases and J by 2 bases, leaving 19 bases between them. CDR3 bases: TGTGCCAGCAGCGTGCCCGGGACTCCGGGCACTGGAAACACCATATATTTT. Protein sequence: CASSVPGTPGTGNTIYF. Together with reference TRBV11-3 and TRBJ1-3, the CDR3 gives the full variable domain: EAGVVQSPRYKIIEKKQPVAFWCNPISGHNTLYWYLQNLGQGPELLIRYENEEAVDDSQLPKDRFSAERLKGVDSTLKIQPAELGDSAVYLCASSVPGTPGTGNTIYFGEGSWLTVV.

V gene TRBV7-9 combines with J gene TRBJ1-2; D is undetermined. CDR3 length equals 16 residues. From germline, CDR1 is SEHNR and CDR2 FQNEAQ (reference sequence). Between the trimmed V and J ends, which lost 3 bases and 4 bases, there was a span of 18 bases. Here the CDR3 reads CASSFPPTPIRYGYTF. CDR3 bases: TGTGCCAGCAGCTTCCCCCCCACTCCCATACGCTATGGCTACACCTTC. The whole variable domain, remainder taken from reference TRBV7-9 and TRBJ1-2, is DTGVSQNPRHKITKRGQNVTFRCDPISEHNRLYWYRQTLGQGPEFLTYFQNEAQLEKSRLLSDRFSAERPKGSFSTLEIQRTEQGDSAMYLCASSFPPTPIRYGYTFGSGTRLTVV.

This chain connects TRBV7-6 to TRBJ1-2; 9 nucleotides match TRBD1. The CDR3 contains 15 residues. The germline V gene has CDR1 SGHVS and CDR2 FNYEAQ. Trimming took 3 bases from V and 4 from J; bases not matched to a gene: 6. Here the CDR3 DNA reads TGTGCCAGCAGCTTCACAGGGGGCGCAGCCTATGGCTACACCTTC. It encodes CASSFTGGAAYGYTF. The full variable domain, in which reference TRBV7-6 and TRBJ1-2 provide the parts outside the CDR3, is GAGVSQSPRYKVTKRGQDVALRCDPISGHVSLYWYRQALGQGPEFLTYFNYEAQQDKSGLPNDRFSAERPEGSISTLTIQRTEQRDSAMYRCASSFTGGAAYGYTFGSGTRLTVV.

This clone has just one count. The rearrangement links TRBV30 to TRBJ1-1, with D possibly TRBD1 on 6 matching bases. The germline V gene encodes CDR1 GTSNPN and CDR2 SVGIG (reference sequence). There are 14 residues in the CDR3. Trimming removed 4 bases at V and 1 base at J, with 13 bases between. CDR3 loop: CAWTTRTANTEAFF. The DNA for the CDR3 is TGTGCCTGGACCACCCGGACAGCGAACACTGAAGCTTTCTTT. Supplemented by reference TRBV30 and TRBJ1-1, the full variable domain reads SQTIHQWPATLVQPVGSPLSLECTVEGTSNPNLYWYRQAAGRGLQLLFYSVGIGQISSEVPQNLSASRPQDRQFILSSKKLLLSDSGFYLCAWTTRTANTEAFFGQGTRLTVV.

This clone was seen just once. The chain couples TRBV2 to TRBJ2-3, with 11 bases that match TRBD2. V lost 4 bases to trimming and J lost 5 bases; unmatched junction nucleotides: 8. Germline loops: CDR1 SNHLY, CDR2 FYNNEI. CDR3 size: 16 residues. In DNA, the CDR3 is TGTGCCAGCAGTGTCTCTAGCGGGGGGATTAGAGATACGCAGTATTTT. The encoded protein is CASSVSSGGIRDTQYF.

A few counts support this clone. The chain recombines TRBV19 with TRBJ1-4; possibly TRBD1 for D (6 bases). Per the germline V gene, CDR1 is LNHDA and CDR2 is SQIVND (reference sequence). This CDR3 comprises 14 residues. Trimming took off 5 bases at V and 8 bases at J, with 15 bases between the two ends. The CDR3 coding sequence is TGTGCCAGTAGTCCGAGGGGGTTCGGGGAAAAACTGTTTTTT. Protein product: CASSPRGFGEKLFF.

The table lists this clone with a few counts. The chain links TRBV10-3 to TRBJ2-3; 9 bases agree with TRBD1. Germline lookup yields CDR1 ENHRY and CDR2 SYGVKD. The CDR3 covers 16 residues. Trimming at V came to 5 bases and at J to 0 bases, leaving 6 bases not matched to a gene. The CDR3 region has the DNA TGTGCCATCAGTCCCGGGACAGGGATTAGCACAGATACGCAGTATTTT. Protein: CAISPGTGISTDTQYF.

CDR3 in DNA: TGTGCCAGCAGCGTAGGAGGGGGGGTCGAGCAGTACTTC. This translates into CASSVGGGVEQYF. The chain carries TRBV9 and TRBJ2-7; maybe TRBD2 (7 bases). The germline CDR1 and CDR2 sequences are SGDLS and YYNGEE. This CDR3 contains 13 residues. The V and J ends lost 0 bases and 6 bases respectively, with 10 bases between them.

The gene calls are TRBV2 and TRBJ1-1; the D is unclear. With 8 bases removed from V and 7 bases from J, the gap between germline ends came to 11 bases. There are 11 residues in the CDR3. Germline V gives CDR1 SNHLY, CDR2 FYNNEI. DNA for the CDR3: TGTGCCAGCCACGAGGAAGTTGAAGCTTTCTTT. This codes for CASHEEVEAFF. Looking up the rest from reference TRBV2 and TRBJ1-1 gives the full variable domain: EPEVTQTPSHQVTQMGQEVILRCVPISNHLYFYWYRQILGQKVEFLVSFYNNEISEKSEIFDDQFSVERPDGSNFTLKIRSTKLEDSAMYFCASHEEVEAFFGQGTRLTVV.

The chain is built from TRBV9 and TRBJ1-4; D is ambiguous. CDR1 SGDLS and CDR2 YYNGEE come from the germline V gene. Trimming removed 5 bases from V and 8 bases from J, with 19 bases in between. The CDR3 covers 15 residues. CDR3 in DNA: TGTGCCAGCAGTGGAGGCGGCGGAGTGGGGGAAAAACTGTTTTTT. Protein sequence: CASSGGGGVGEKLFF.

This clone has just one count. The chain combines TRBV27 with TRBJ2-3; 9 bases line up with TRBD2. Germline V lookup: CDR1 MNHEY, CDR2 SMNVEV (reference sequence). The V gene end was trimmed by 2 bases and the J gene end by 1 base; junction bases not matched to a gene: 16. The CDR3 sequence is 20 residues long. The CDR3 nucleotides read TGTGCCAGCAGTTTACTCCCCTGGGCGGGAGGGATGTCGGGCACAGATACGCAGTATTTT. It yields the protein CASSLLPWAGGMSGTDTQYF.

This clone was seen only once. The J gene is TRBJ2-2, the V gene TRBV5-5; D is possibly TRBD1 (6 bases). The CDR3 length is 15 residues. The germline V gene has CDR1 SGHKS and CDR2 YYEKEE (reference sequence). V lost 0 bases and J lost 4, with 10 bases in between. This CDR3 is CASSLDRDGTGELFF. As DNA, the CDR3 is TGTGCCAGCAGCTTGGACAGGGACGGCACCGGGGAGCTGTTTTTT.

The V and J genes are TRBV6-6 and TRBJ1-5, with D tentatively TRBD1 (5 bases). With 2 bases removed from V and 8 bases from J, the gap between germline ends came to 10 bases. This CDR3 comprises 13 residues. The germline CDR1 and CDR2 sequences are MNHNY and SVGAGI (reference sequence). In DNA form, the CDR3 reads TGTGCCAGCAGTTACCGCAGGGAGGAGCCCCAGCATTTT. Its protein product is CASSYRREEPQHF.

The V and J genes are TRBV19 and TRBJ2-5, with TRBD1 matching 7 bases. V shed 5 bases, J shed 3 bases, and the junction held 15 bases outside the gene matches. Germline CDR1 LNHDA, CDR2 SQIVND (reference sequence). CDR3 length: 17 amino acids. CDR3 DNA: TGTGCCAGTAGTCACGTTCATGTGGGGCAGGGGGAAGAGACCCAGTACTTC. This gives the protein CASSHVHVGQGEETQYF.